This T cell receptor (beta chain) was obtained from a study of neurological immune-mediated disorders. The sample holds many counts of this clonotype. TCRdb reprocessed the 5' RACE reads with MiXCR, giving one entry per CDR3 protein. The table includes some 20,000 distinct CDR3 sequences, around 28% detected once. The CDR3 covers 14 residues. V lost 3 bases, J lost 1 base, and 9 bases lay in between. V and J are TRBV12-3 or TRBV12-4 and TRBJ1-1; D perhaps matches TRBD1 (6 bases). Sequenced: PBMCs. This receptor was obtained from a middle-aged man with HTLV-1-associated myelopathy (HAM/TSP). The CDR3 DNA reads as TGTGCCAGCAGTTTGGGGGCAACGAACACTGAAGCTTTCTTT. It specifies CASSLGATNTEAFF.